These 5 T cell receptor beta chains were all obtained from the same sample, sequenced in a study of shared clonotypes between healthy human individuals. The repertoire was sequenced with immunoSEQ multiplex PCR; TCRdb's copy has only in-frame clones and lacks some. This sample has 1,400,000 or so clones, with approximately 98.5% found just once. Source material: naive CD4+ T cells sorted from blood. The subset: CD45RA+ positively selected. All receptors derive from a man aged 25 to 45 in good health.

The genes are TRBV19 and TRBJ2-1; D unresolved. The V gene lost 3 bases and the J gene lost 0 bases, with 9 bases spanning the gap. The germline gives CDR1 LNHDA, CDR2 SQIVND (reference sequence). The CDR3 has 15 amino acids. The CDR3 reads CASSMGFSSYNEQFF. CDR3 in DNA: TGTGCCAGTAGTATGGGATTTAGCTCCTACAATGAGCAGTTCTTC.

This chain uses TRBV11-2 with TRBJ1-3; D call uncertain. CDR3 length equals 17 residues. V was clipped by 0 bases and J by 1 base, with 13 bases between them. Germline V CDR1 and CDR2: SGHAT, FQNNGV. The CDR3 here is CASSLDLATKSGNTIYF. The CDR3 region has the DNA TGTGCCAGCAGCTTAGATTTAGCCACCAAATCTGGAAACACCATATATTTT.

The chain links TRBV9 to TRBJ2-1; the match to TRBD2 covers 12 bases. The CDR3 totals 15 residues. V lost 4 bases, J lost 9 bases, and 8 bases stayed unmatched. Germline assignment: CDR1 SGDLS and CDR2 YYNGEE. CDR3: CASSPRTSGMAEQFF. The CDR3 bases are TGTGCCAGCAGCCCCCGGACTAGCGGGATGGCTGAGCAGTTCTTC.

The chain recombines TRBV28 with TRBJ2-7; a possible D gene is TRBD1 (5 bases). Trimming cost V 4 bases and J 2 bases, with 15 bases left between them. Per the germline V gene, CDR1 is MDHEN and CDR2 is SYDVKM. The CDR3 length is 15 residues. The CDR3 DNA follows: TGTGCCAGCAGTTCTGTCCCTGACAGAGCCTACGAGCAGTACTTC. Amino acid sequence: CASSSVPDRAYEQYF.

The chain links TRBV10-3 to TRBJ2-7; D is possibly TRBD1 (6 bases). CDR1 and CDR2 (germline): ENHRY, SYGVKD. V was cut by 0 bases and J by 0 bases, with 12 bases left in between. This CDR3 has 16 residues. The CDR3 bases are TGTGCCATCAGTGAGTCAGGGGGATTACGCTCCTACGAGCAGTACTTC. Protein product: CAISESGGLRSYEQYF.